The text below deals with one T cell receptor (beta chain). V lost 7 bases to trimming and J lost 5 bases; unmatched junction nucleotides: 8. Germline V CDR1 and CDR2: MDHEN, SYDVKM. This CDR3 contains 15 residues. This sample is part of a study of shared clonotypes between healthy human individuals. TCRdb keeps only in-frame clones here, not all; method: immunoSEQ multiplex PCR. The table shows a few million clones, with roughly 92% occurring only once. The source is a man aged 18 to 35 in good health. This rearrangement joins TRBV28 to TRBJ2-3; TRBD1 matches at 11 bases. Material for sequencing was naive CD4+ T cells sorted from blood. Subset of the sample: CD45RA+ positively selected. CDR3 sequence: CASTPGGTGGDTQYF. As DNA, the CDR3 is TGTGCCAGCACCCCAGGAGGGACAGGGGGAGATACGCAGTATTTT.